These T cell receptor beta chains were read from a single sample in a study of stem cell transplantation in POMP-related autoinflammatory disease. Clones were sequenced by immunoSEQ multiplex PCR, and TCRdb holds only the in-frame ones, with some missing. This sample has some 68,000 clones; under 95% occur once, and the top ten carry about 0.7%. Source: CD4+ T cells from PBMCs, taken after stem cell transplantation. These receptors were collected from a human patient with POMP-related autoinflammation and immune dysregulation (PRAID). A subset of T cells may come from the graft donor. CDR3s include the opening cysteine and the closing phenylalanine or tryptophan. D genes are given only for firm matches. The size field is filled for only some rows; it gives once, few, many or a size class.

j_call v_call clone_size d_call cdr3_nt cdr3_aa
TRBJ2-7 TRBV19 . . TGTGCCAGTAGTATCTCCAGCGGTCGGAGCTCCTACGAGCAGTACTTC CASSISSGRSSYEQYF
TRBJ2-1 TRBV29-1 . . TGCAGCGTTGTCAGTCGAGCTTTCGACAATGAGCAGTTCTTC CSVVSRAFDNEQFF
TRBJ2-5 TRBV7-3 . . TGTGCCAGCAGCCTCGCTAGCGGGCCAGGGGGAACCAGGGAGACCCAGTACTTC CASSLASGPGGTRETQYF
TRBJ1-3 TRBV9 . . TGTGCCAGCAGCGTGGGACTGTCCTCTGGAAACACCATATATTTT CASSVGLSSGNTIYF
TRBJ2-7 TRBV13 once TRBD2 TGTGCCAGCAGCTCCCTGACTGGGCGGGAGTCCCACGAGCAGTACTTC CASSSLTGRESHEQYF
TRBJ1-5 TRBV7-8 . . TGTGCCAGCAGCACCAGCCCCCCGGTCGACAATCAGCCCCAGCATTTT CASSTSPPVDNQPQHF
TRBJ2-7 TRBV6-5 . TRBD2 TGTGCCAGCAGTTCGACTAGCGGACCCTACGAGCAGTACTTC CASSSTSGPYEQYF
TRBJ1-1 TRBV19 . . TGTGCCAGTAGTATAAGGCCTCAGGGTAGGGGGAACACTGAAGCTTTCTTT CASSIRPQGRGNTEAFF
TRBJ2-2 TRBV2 . TRBD2 TGTGCCAGCAGTGCCGGGACTAGGGCCGGGGAGCTGTTTTTT CASSAGTRAGELFF
TRBJ1-6 TRBV3-1/TRBV3-2 . TRBD1 TGTGCCAGCAGCCGGGACAGGGCACTCACGGATAATTCACCCCTCCACTTT CASSRDRALTDNSPLHF
TRBJ1-1 TRBV3-1/TRBV3-2 . . TGTGCCAGCAGCCAAGGAACAGGCTTGAACACTGAAGCTTTCTTT CASSQGTGLNTEAFF
TRBJ1-5 TRBV20-1 . TRBD1 TGCAGTGCTAGTGGCCGGGACAGGGTTCGTCAGCCCCAGCATTTT CSASGRDRVRQPQHF
TRBJ2-2 TRBV4-2 . TRBD1 TGTGCCAGCAGCCAAAGGCCCCCTTTAGACAGGGGGAGAGGTACCGGGGAGCTGTTTTTT CASSQRPPLDRGRGTGELFF
TRBJ1-3 TRBV19 . TRBD1 TGTGCCAGTAGTGTCTCCGGGACAGCAAACACCATATATTTT CASSVSGTANTIYF
TRBJ1-1 TRBV19 . TRBD1 TGTGCCAGTAGTCTCAGGGGGCCGAACACTGAAGCTTTCTTT CASSLRGPNTEAFF
TRBJ2-1 TRBV28 . TRBD2 TGTGCCAGCAGTTCGCGGGGGGGGCAGAACAATGAGCAGTTCTTC CASSSRGGQNNEQFF
TRBJ1-1 TRBV5-1 . . TGCGCCAGCAGCCCACAGGGCGGGAACACTGAAGCTTTCTTT CASSPQGGNTEAFF
TRBJ2-3 TRBV5-5 . TRBD2 TGTGCCAGCAGCTTGGGGTCTAGCGGGTACACAGATACGCAGTATTTT CASSLGSSGYTDTQYF
TRBJ2-5 TRBV3-1/TRBV3-2 . TRBD2 TGTGCCAGCAGCCAAGAGCCCTCACTAGCGGGAGAGGGATCCCAGTACTTC CASSQEPSLAGEGSQYF
TRBJ2-1 TRBV24-1 . TRBD1 TGTGCCACCAGTGACCCTCAGCAGGGACAGGGTGCGTTTGGGCAGTTCTTC CATSDPQQGQGAFGQFF
TRBJ1-6 TRBV6-5 . . TGTGCCAGCAGAGGACGGAGCTCCTATAATTCACCCCTCCACTTT CASRGRSSYNSPLHF
TRBJ1-2 TRBV28 . TRBD1 TGTGCCAGCAGTCACCGGGACAGGGTCTATGGCTACACCTTC CASSHRDRVYGYTF
TRBJ1-5 TRBV10-1 . . TGCGCCAGCAGCCCAGGGGATTGGGAGCCCCAGCATTTT CASSPGDWEPQHF
TRBJ1-4 TRBV7-9 . TRBD1 TGTGCCAGCAGCCTACAGGGGGAGGGTGAAAAACTGTTTTTT CASSLQGEGEKLFF
TRBJ1-6 TRBV6-1 . TRBD1 TGTGCCAGCAGTGACCACAGGGGCAATTCACCCCTCCACTTT CASSDHRGNSPLHF
TRBJ1-5 TRBV19 . . TGTGCCAGTACCTATCTTCCGGTTGGCAGGGCAGTGGATCAGCCCCAGCATTTT CASTYLPVGRAVDQPQHF
TRBJ1-2 TRBV27 . . TGTGCCAGCAGTGCATGGGGCGCTTCCAGTGGCTACACCTTC CASSAWGASSGYTF
TRBJ2-7 TRBV2 . TRBD1 TGTGCCAGCAGAGGGGACAGGGGGTTAGGCGAGCAGTACTTC CASRGDRGLGEQYF
TRBJ1-6 TRBV25-1 . TRBD1 TGTGCCAGCAGTCGTTGGACAGGGGGGGATTCACCCCTCCACTTT CASSRWTGGDSPLHF
TRBJ1-4 TRBV5-1 . . TGCGCCAGCAGCTTAGGGGACGGGGCTAATGAAAAACTGTTTTTT CASSLGDGANEKLFF
TRBJ2-2 TRBV6-6 . . TGTGCCAGCAGCTACAGTACCCGCGAACTCGGGGAGCTGTTTTTT CASSYSTRELGELFF
TRBJ2-5 TRBV9 . . TGTGCCAGCAGCGTAGGGGCACAGCCCCCTCAAGAGACCCAGTACTTC CASSVGAQPPQETQYF
TRBJ1-1 TRBV18 . . TGTGCCAGCTCACCAGTTCCGGGACGGACGAACACTGAAGCTTTCTTT CASSPVPGRTNTEAFF
TRBJ2-3 TRBV10-2 . . TGCGCCAGCACTTGGACAGGGAGGGGGGATACGCAGTATTTT CASTWTGRGDTQYF
TRBJ2-3 TRBV5-1 . TRBD2 TGCGCCAGCAGCTTGGCTGTGGGAGGGATCGGCACAGATACGCAGTATTTT CASSLAVGGIGTDTQYF
TRBJ2-1 TRBV6-4 . . TGTGCCAGCAGTGTCCTAGCTGGCAATGAGCAGTTCTTC CASSVLAGNEQFF
TRBJ2-1 TRBV20-1 once TRBD2 TGCAGTGCTAGTACGACTAGCGGCTACAATGAGCAGTTCTTC CSASTTSGYNEQFF
TRBJ1-4 TRBV7-9 . TRBD1 TGTGCCAGCAGCTCCTTGGACAGGGGGCGTGAAAAACTGTTTTTT CASSSLDRGREKLFF
TRBJ2-6 TRBV19 . . TGTGCCAGCAAAACAGGGTTCGGGGCCAACGTCCTGACTTTC CASKTGFGANVLTF
TRBJ1-2 TRBV2 . . TGTGCCAGCGCAAGTCAGGGGAACTATGGCTACACCTTC CASASQGNYGYTF
TRBJ2-1 TRBV6-1 . . TGTGCCAGCAGTGAATCAGGGAAGGGGTACAATGAGCAGTTCTTC CASSESGKGYNEQFF
TRBJ1-4 TRBV29-1 . TRBD1 TGCAGCGTCGCTCCGGGACAGGGTCGTGAAAAACTGTTTTTT CSVAPGQGREKLFF
TRBJ2-5 TRBV6-5 . TRBD1 TGTGCCAGCAGATATAGCACAGGGGAGATGGAGACCCAGTACTTC CASRYSTGEMETQYF
TRBJ2-2 TRBV11-2 once . TGTGCCAGCAGCTTAGAGTCGGGAAGCGGGGAGCTGTTTTTT CASSLESGSGELFF
TRBJ2-6 TRBV2 . TRBD1 TGTGCCAGCAGCCGGACAGGGTCTGGGGCCAACGTCCTGACTTTC CASSRTGSGANVLTF
TRBJ1-1 TRBV30 . . TGTGCCTGGGCCCAGGGAGTAACTGAAGCTTTCTTT CAWAQGVTEAFF
TRBJ2-2 TRBV7-6 . TRBD1 TGTGCCAGCAACCTACAAGGGGGCGCTGGCACCGGGGAGCTGTTTTTT CASNLQGGAGTGELFF
TRBJ2-5 TRBV14 . . TGTGCCAGCAGCCCCCTCGGGGAGACCCAGTACTTC CASSPLGETQYF
TRBJ2-4 TRBV11-2 . . TGTGCCAGCAGCTTAGTGGGGGCCAAAAACATTCAGTACTTC CASSLVGAKNIQYF
TRBJ1-1 TRBV2 once . TGTGCCAGCAGGGTTAGGGCAGTCACTGAAGCTTTCTTT CASRVRAVTEAFF
TRBJ2-3 TRBV5-1 . TRBD1 TGCGCCAGCAGCCCAACCACAGGGGGCCCAGATACGCAGTATTTT CASSPTTGGPDTQYF
TRBJ2-2 TRBV25-1 . TRBD2 TGTGCCAGCAGTCGGGCGGGGGAGAACACCGGGGAGCTGTTTTTT CASSRAGENTGELFF
TRBJ2-5 TRBV5-4 . TRBD2 TGTGCCAGCAGCAGCGGGACGGAGGGCGTTGAGACCCAGTACTTC CASSSGTEGVETQYF
TRBJ1-2 TRBV7-3 . . TGTGCCAGCAGCTCAAACCCCTCGGACTTGGGACACATAAACTATGGCTACACCTTC CASSSNPSDLGHINYGYTF
TRBJ1-2 TRBV4-1 once . TGCGCCAGCAGCCAAGGGGTGCAAGACTATGGCTACACCTTC CASSQGVQDYGYTF
TRBJ2-7 TRBV28 once . TGTGCCAGCAGTTTAGGCCTGACGAACTACGAGCAGTACTTC CASSLGLTNYEQYF
TRBJ2-5 TRBV7-9 . . TGTGCCAGCAGCTTAGATCGAGGGCGACAAGAGACCCAGTACTTC CASSLDRGRQETQYF
TRBJ2-1 TRBV24-1 . . TGTGCCACCAGTGACATCCCGGGACGGCCTTTAGGGGAGCAGTTCTTC CATSDIPGRPLGEQFF
TRBJ2-7 TRBV20-1 . TRBD1 TGCAGTGCATTTGGACAGGACGAGCAGTACTTC CSAFGQDEQYF
TRBJ2-3 TRBV4-2 . . TGTGCCAGCAGCCAAGGGCGCGGGGACAAAGATACGCAGTATTTT CASSQGRGDKDTQYF